Included here is one T cell receptor beta chain sequence, with context. This specimen belongs to a study of blood T cell repertoires in COVID-19. Overall study context: Both acute and convalescent COVID-19 samples were obtained from the United States, Italy and Spain.

Categorization into cohorts depended on clinical history that participants reported. Cohort 3 donors were reported recovered after two negative PCRs, clearance, or symptom resolution. Trimming removed 6 bases from V and 6 bases from J; junction bases left unmatched: 15. Germline V CDR1 and CDR2: SGHKS, YYEKEE (reference sequence). CDR3 size: 16 residues. In the authors' workflow: Estimated nucleated cell counts came from reference gene primer amplification. Assay used: immunoSEQ multiplex PCR; TCRdb lists only in-frame clones, some missing. The D gene and trimming were derived from the DNA, and the V and J assignments and clone size from that table. This table holds around 330,000 clones, roughly nine tenths found once.

The chain carries TRBV5-5 and TRBJ2-7, with TRBD2 matching over 10 bases. The sample was PBMCs or T cells enriched from blood (not recorded which). The origin of this receptor is a man in his sixties who had recovered from COVID-19. The CDR3 DNA reads as TGTGCCAGCAACTCTCCCTCTAGCGGGAGTAGTGCCGAGCAGTACTTC. It codes for CASNSPSSGSSAEQYF.